These 32 T cell receptor beta chains came from one sample sequenced in a study of cytomegalovirus exposure and HLA in healthy donors (dated by TCRdb to the late 2010s). Receptor libraries were prepared by the immunoSEQ multiplex PCR assay. The multiplex PCR relied on a mix of 60 forward primers for TCR Vbeta segments and 13 reverse primers for TCR Jbeta segments. Held by TCRdb, this immuneACCESS table contains in-frame sequences only and omits some clones. Under half of the omission traces to an unresolved V gene where checked; the cause of the rest is unknown. The sample table records 130,000 or so clones; less than 90% of these occur just once. The top ten hold roughly 1.4% of the sample. The sample comprised PBMCs. The receptors stem from a man between 40 and 49 years old in good health and CMV-seronegative.

V gene TRBV15 combines with J gene TRBJ2-3; TRBD1 aligns across 7 bases. Losses at the gene ends were 0 bases for V and 2 bases for J; bases not matched to a gene: 5. CDR3 size: 16 residues. CDR1 is LNHNV and CDR2 is YYDKDF in the germline V gene (reference sequence). CDR3: CATSRDPDRYTDTQYF. The CDR3 DNA is TGTGCCACCAGCAGAGACCCGGACAGGTACACAGATACGCAGTATTTT.

The chain uses TRBV5-6 and TRBJ1-5; TRBD1 aligns across 8 bases. CDR1 and CDR2 (germline): SGHDT, YYEEEE. V dropped 4 bases and J dropped 5; count of bases not matched to a gene: 2. The length of the CDR3 is 13 residues. The chain's CDR3 is CASSATGDQPQHF. CDR3 nucleotides: TGTGCCAGCAGCGCGACAGGGGATCAGCCCCAGCATTTT.

This clone was found a few times. The rearrangement links TRBV6-5 to TRBJ2-7; 10 nucleotides match TRBD1. V shed 2 bases and J 3 bases; nucleotides not matched to a gene: 1. This CDR3 has 14 amino acids. Germline V gives CDR1 MNHEY, CDR2 SVGAGI. CDR3 bases: TGTGCCAGCAGTTACAGGGACAGGGGCTACGAGCAGTACTTC. Its translation: CASSYRDRGYEQYF.

The chain has TRBV28 and TRBJ2-2, with TRBD1 matching over 9 bases. From germline, CDR1 is MDHEN and CDR2 SYDVKM. There are 16 residues in the CDR3. V lost 6 bases to trimming and J lost 0 bases; unmatched junction nucleotides: 5. Here the CDR3 reads CASRNRQGANTGELFF. CDR3 DNA: TGTGCCAGCAGAAACCGACAGGGGGCGAACACCGGGGAGCTGTTTTTT.

This clone was found a few times. This chain links TRBV6-1 with TRBJ2-1; weak D call: TRBD2 (5 bases). This CDR3 has 13 residues. V was pared by 4 bases and J by 8 bases, with 12 bases between. Germline loops: CDR1 MNHNS, CDR2 SASEGT. Here the CDR3 DNA reads TGTGCCAGCAGTGTCCGACCCGGGGATGAGCAGTTCTTC. This translates into CASSVRPGDEQFF.

This clone has a single count. The V call is TRBV27, the J call TRBJ2-3; 9 nucleotides line up with TRBD2. This CDR3 contains 15 residues. V shed 3 bases and J 4 bases; nucleotides not matched to a gene: 5. CDR1 and CDR2 from the germline V gene are MNHEY and SMNVEV (reference sequence). CDR3 coding DNA: TGTGCCAGCAGTTTGGCGGGGGGGCAGGCAGATACGCAGTATTTT. This codes for CASSLAGGQADTQYF.

The V gene is TRBV7-9, the J gene TRBJ1-2; a possible D gene is TRBD1 (5 bases). Germline loops: CDR1 SEHNR, CDR2 FQNEAQ (reference sequence). The germline V and J ends were trimmed by 5 bases and 5 bases, with 18 bases remaining between them. There are 15 residues in the CDR3. The CDR3 DNA reads as TGTGCCAGCAGCGGCGGGACGGCCGAAGTGTATGGCTACACCTTC. This sequence encodes CASSGGTAEVYGYTF. Combining the CDR3 with reference TRBV7-9 and TRBJ1-2 gives the whole variable domain DTGVSQNPRHKITKRGQNVTFRCDPISEHNRLYWYRQTLGQGPEFLTYFQNEAQLEKSRLLSDRFSAERPKGSFSTLEIQRTEQGDSAMYLCASSGGTAEVYGYTFGSGTRLTVV.

V gene TRBV11-2 combines with J gene TRBJ2-7; 11 bases line up with TRBD2. CDR1 and CDR2 from the germline V gene are SGHAT and FQNNGV. J gave up 2 bases and V 5 bases, and 5 bases lay outside the gene matches. CDR3 size: 15 residues. The CDR3, as DNA: TGTGCCAGCAGCGTTAGCGGGAGGGGTGCCTACGAGCAGTACTTC. It codes for CASSVSGRGAYEQYF.

The J gene is TRBJ2-1, the V gene TRBV5-1; 11 bases match TRBD2. CDR3 length: 15 residues. The germline gives CDR1 SGHRS, CDR2 YFSETQ. Unmatched junction bases numbered 4, after V lost 4 bases and J lost 4 bases. This chain's CDR3 is CASSGGLAEYNEQFF. CDR3 coding DNA: TGCGCCAGCAGCGGGGGACTAGCGGAGTACAATGAGCAGTTCTTC.

This chain connects TRBV7-6 to TRBJ1-1, with D uncertain. Deletions cut 4 bases from V and 5 bases from J, with 14 bases between. The germline V gene has CDR1 SGHVS and CDR2 FNYEAQ. The CDR3 spans 14 residues. For the CDR3, the DNA is TGTGCCAGCAGCTCCTTGAATACGAGGACTGAAGCTTTCTTT. Translation gives CASSSLNTRTEAFF.

V gene TRBV10-2 combines with J gene TRBJ2-3; 8 bases match TRBD2. The V segment lost 8 bases and the J segment 2 bases; nucleotides outside the gene matches: 6. Germline assignment: CDR1 WSHSY and CDR2 SAAADI. CDR3 size: 14 residues. CDR3 in amino acids: CASAVAGSTDTQYF. The CDR3 nucleotides read TGCGCCAGCGCCGTAGCGGGGTCCACAGATACGCAGTATTTT.

This rearrangement joins TRBV4-2 to TRBJ1-1, with D unresolved. CDR3 length: 13 amino acids. Germline V lookup: CDR1 LGHNA, CDR2 YNFKEQ. Trimming stripped 0 bases from V and 5 bases from J, with 7 bases between. CDR3 region: CASSQEEGTEAFF. In DNA, the CDR3 is TGTGCCAGCAGCCAAGAGGAGGGTACTGAAGCTTTCTTT.

J is TRBJ2-1 and V is TRBV9, with a weak D call TRBD2 (6 bases). The CDR3 is 14 residues long. Germline CDR1 and CDR2: SGDLS and YYNGEE. Trimming removed 3 bases at V and 8 bases at J, with 15 bases between. The CDR3 sequence: CASSATSQRDEQFF. CDR3 bases: TGTGCCAGCAGCGCGACTAGTCAGAGGGATGAGCAGTTCTTC.

The CDR3 is CASSVEGGRTGGRQETQYF. As DNA, the CDR3 is TGTGCCAGCAGCGTAGAGGGGGGACGGACAGGAGGGCGCCAAGAGACCCAGTACTTC. The chain couples TRBV9 to TRBJ2-5, with D possibly matching TRBD1 (7 bases). Germline CDR1 and CDR2: SGDLS and YYNGEE. This CDR3 has 19 residues. The germline V and J ends were trimmed by 0 bases and 1 base, with 22 bases remaining between them.

The chain is built from TRBV7-9 and TRBJ1-5, with TRBD1 identical over 8 bases. V shed 5 bases, J shed 6 bases, and the junction held 15 bases outside the gene matches. Germline V gene data show CDR1 as SEHNR and CDR2 as FQNEAQ (reference sequence). The CDR3 sequence is 17 residues long. As DNA, the CDR3 is TGTGCCAGCAGCCCCGGGACAGGTCTAGGGGGGCGTCAGCCCCAGCATTTT. Encoded protein: CASSPGTGLGGRQPQHF.

The V and J genes are TRBV5-1 and TRBJ2-3, with D possibly matching TRBD1 (6 bases). CDR3 length: 16 residues. Germline CDR1 reads SGHRS; CDR2 reads YFSETQ. V was clipped by 0 bases and J by 5 bases, with 16 bases between them. CDR3 DNA: TGCGCCAGCAGCTTGGGGAATACAGGGCTGGGAGATACGCAGTATTTT. Protein sequence: CASSLGNTGLGDTQYF.

The chain links TRBV4-2 to TRBJ2-7; TRBD2 aligns across 11 bases. CDR3 length: 16 residues. Trimming cost V 0 bases and J 3 bases; bases outside gene matches: 4. CDR1 and CDR2 (germline): LGHNA, YNFKEQ. As DNA, the CDR3 is TGTGCCAGCAGCCAAGATGCACTAGCGGGGGACTACGAGCAGTACTTC. Translated: CASSQDALAGDYEQYF.

The chain recombines TRBV5-4 with TRBJ2-7; 12 bases fit TRBD1. The V gene end was trimmed by 4 bases and the J gene end by 7 bases; junction bases not matched to a gene: 6. The CDR3 is 14 residues long. The germline V gene has CDR1 SGHNT and CDR2 YYREEE (reference sequence). The CDR3 region has the DNA TGTGCCAGCAGCGGGGGACAGGGGGCGGGTGAGCAGTACTTC. This codes for CASSGGQGAGEQYF.

This clone was picked up a small number of times. The V gene is TRBV28, the J gene TRBJ2-5; no definite D call. Trimming took 2 bases from V and 2 from J, leaving 15 bases between them. The germline V gene encodes CDR1 MDHEN and CDR2 SYDVKM. This CDR3 is built from 16 residues. The CDR3 DNA follows: TGTGCCAGCAGTTTAACCCAGTTCGGAGAACAAGAGACCCAGTACTTC. Amino acid sequence: CASSLTQFGEQETQYF.

J is TRBJ1-6 and V is TRBV11-3; TRBD1 matches at 8 bases. Germline-derived CDR1 and CDR2 are SGHNT and YENEEA. With 5 bases clipped from V and 12 bases from J, the junction kept 6 bases outside the gene matches. The CDR3 is 13 amino acids. The CDR3 DNA reads as TGTGCCAGCAGCAACACAGGGGGGGGACCCCTCCACTTT. Translation gives CASSNTGGGPLHF.

V gene TRBV19 combines with J gene TRBJ2-3; 8 bases map to TRBD2. Germline assignment: CDR1 LNHDA and CDR2 SQIVND (reference sequence). V gave up 4 bases and J gave up 5 bases; unmatched junction bases: 2. The CDR3 covers 13 residues. The CDR3 DNA reads as TGTGCCAGTAGTAAAGCGGGGGAAGATACGCAGTATTTT. It specifies CASSKAGEDTQYF.

The chain recombines TRBV9 with TRBJ2-1; D may be TRBD1 (6 bases). The V gene's germline CDR1 is SGDLS and CDR2 YYNGEE. The CDR3 extends over 14 amino acids. V dropped 0 bases and J dropped 10 bases, with 14 bases sitting between them. CDR3 in amino acids: CASSVGGPYREQFF. CDR3 nucleotides: TGTGCCAGCAGCGTAGGGGGGCCTTATAGGGAGCAGTTCTTC.

Concerning this clone itself: Other DNA sequences from this sample encode an identical CDR3 as well. The genes are TRBV30 and TRBJ1-5; D is perhaps TRBD1 (6 bases). Germline lookup yields CDR1 GTSNPN and CDR2 SVGIG (reference sequence). The germline V and J ends were trimmed by 0 bases and 6 bases, with 9 bases remaining between them. The CDR3 has 13 amino acids. CDR3 sequence reads: CAWSVTGSQPQHF. The CDR3 region has the DNA TGTGCCTGGAGTGTAACAGGGTCTCAGCCCCAGCATTTT. The complete variable domain, with remaining parts taken from reference TRBV30 and TRBJ1-5, reads SQTIHQWPATLVQPVGSPLSLECTVEGTSNPNLYWYRQAAGRGLQLLFYSVGIGQISSEVPQNLSASRPQDRQFILSSKKLLLSDSGFYLCAWSVTGSQPQHFGDGTRLSIL.

The V and J genes are TRBV5-1 and TRBJ2-5, with 8 positions matching TRBD2. After removal of 7 bases from V and 1 base from J, the junction contained 18 bases not matched to a gene. Germline values: CDR1 SGHRS, CDR2 YFSETQ. The CDR3 length is 18 residues. The CDR3 loop is CASSSPAQRESGQETQYF. The CDR3 region has the DNA TGCGCCAGCTCCTCCCCAGCCCAGCGGGAGAGTGGCCAAGAGACCCAGTACTTC.

V is TRBV7-3 and J is TRBJ2-7; no clear D gene. The V gene lost 0 bases and the J gene lost 7 bases, with 10 bases spanning the gap. Germline V CDR1 and CDR2: SGHTA, FQGTGA. This CDR3 has 13 amino acids. The CDR3 sequence: CASSLTSSLEQYF. Written as DNA, the CDR3 is TGTGCCAGCAGCTTAACTAGCTCCCTGGAGCAGTACTTC. Using reference TRBV7-3 and TRBJ2-7 for the parts outside the CDR3, the full variable domain is GAGVSQTPSNKVTEKGKYVELRCDPISGHTALYWYRQSLGQGPEFLIYFQGTGAADDSGLPNDRFFAVRPEGSVSTLKIQRTERGDSAVYLCASSLTSSLEQYFGPGTRLTVT.

The V and J genes are TRBV2 and TRBJ2-2; 8 nucleotides match TRBD2. Germline CDR1 is SNHLY and CDR2 is FYNNEI. The trim removed 7 bases at V and 3 bases at J, leaving 7 bases unmatched. This CDR3 comprises 15 residues. The CDR3 sequence: CASKGRGGDTGELFF. CDR3 nucleotide sequence: TGTGCCAGCAAGGGACGGGGGGGGGACACCGGGGAGCTGTTTTTT.

The CDR3 here is CASSPSGGQITGNTIYF. CDR3 DNA sequence: TGTGCCAGCAGCCCAAGTGGGGGACAGATAACTGGAAACACCATATATTTT. V usage is TRBV7-3 and J usage is TRBJ1-3; 7 bases are shared with TRBD1. V lost 5 bases, J lost 2 bases, and 12 bases stayed unmatched. The CDR3 totals 17 residues. CDR1 SGHTA and CDR2 FQGTGA come from the germline V gene.

The V and J genes are TRBV7-8 and TRBJ2-7; 12 nucleotides line up with TRBD1. CDR1 is SGHVS, CDR2 FQNEAQ, per germline. J was trimmed by 3 bases and V by 5 bases; bases with no gene match: 14. The CDR3 contains 18 residues. The CDR3 is CASSPSRDRGRGNYEQYF. In DNA form, the CDR3 reads TGTGCCAGCAGCCCTTCCCGGGACAGGGGGCGAGGGAACTACGAGCAGTACTTC.

The V call is TRBV18, the J call TRBJ2-7, with 10 positions matching TRBD1. The ends lost 4 bases at V and 6 bases at J; junction bases unmatched: 21. The CDR3 consists of 19 residues. Germline CDR1 KGHSH, CDR2 LQKENI. CDR3 protein: CASSLTLRHRDRGNSEQYF. The DNA for the CDR3 is TGTGCCAGCTCACTAACTTTACGGCACCGGGACAGGGGCAATAGCGAGCAGTACTTC.

CDR3 sequence (DNA): TGTGCCAGCTGGGCAGGGGGAGAGGCAGACTCCTACAATGAGCAGTTCTTC. Its protein product is CASWAGGEADSYNEQFF. The rearrangement uses TRBV7-9 and TRBJ2-1; TRBD1 matches at 7 bases. The length of the CDR3 is 17 residues. J gave up 0 bases and V 8 bases, and 13 bases lay outside the gene matches. Looked up from germline, CDR1 is SEHNR and CDR2 is FQNEAQ (reference sequence). The whole variable domain, filled in from reference TRBV7-9 and TRBJ2-1, reads DTGVSQNPRHKITKRGQNVTFRCDPISEHNRLYWYRQTLGQGPEFLTYFQNEAQLEKSRLLSDRFSAERPKGSFSTLEIQRTEQGDSAMYLCASWAGGEADSYNEQFFGPGTRLTVL.

This rearrangement joins TRBV7-9 to TRBJ2-7; D remains unclear. The germline CDR1 and CDR2 sequences are SEHNR and FQNEAQ (reference sequence). Deletions cut 2 bases from V and 0 bases from J, with 8 bases between. The CDR3 covers 14 residues. In DNA, the CDR3 is TGTGCCAGCAGCTTAAACTTCCTCTCCTACGAGCAGTACTTC. Translated: CASSLNFLSYEQYF.

J is TRBJ2-1 and V is TRBV19, with 13 bases identical to TRBD2. Trimming at V came to 5 bases and at J to 6 bases, leaving 4 bases not matched to a gene. The CDR3 has 15 residues. Germline V CDR1 and CDR2: LNHDA, SQIVND (reference sequence). CDR3 loop: CASSPRTSGSNEQFF. The CDR3 DNA follows: TGTGCCAGTAGTCCCCGGACTAGCGGGAGCAATGAGCAGTTCTTC.